The 24 T cell receptor beta chains listed next were all sequenced from one sample in a study of control samples from healthy donors and cancer patients. The protocol was immunoSEQ multiplex PCR, while the TCRdb copy is restricted to in-frame clones and leaves out a portion. The sample shows some 71,000 clones, roughly 89% of them seen only once. Material: PBMCs. Receptors were obtained from a man in his fifties or sixties with lung cancer.

The chain links TRBV18 to TRBJ1-2; D unclear. The CDR3 extends over 17 amino acids. V shed 3 bases and J shed 9 bases, with 26 bases lying between them. CDR1 and CDR2 from the germline V gene are KGHSH and LQKENI. CDR3: CASSPLRSPPSGASYTF. CDR3 nucleotide sequence: TGTGCCAGCTCACCGCTCCGGAGCCCCCCTTCAGGAGCGAGCTACACCTTC.

The genes are TRBV30 and TRBJ1-1, with D perhaps TRBD1 (5 bases). V lost 5 bases, J lost 1 base, and 11 bases lay in between. CDR1 and CDR2 from the germline V gene are GTSNPN and SVGIG (reference sequence). This CDR3 has 13 amino acids. DNA for the CDR3: TGTGCCTGGGCCCCCGACAGGAACACTGAAGCTTTCTTT. Amino acid sequence: CAWAPDRNTEAFF.

The chain recombines TRBV9 with TRBJ2-7; 8 nucleotides agree with TRBD1. The CDR3 is 14 amino acids. CDR1 SGDLS and CDR2 YYNGEE come from the germline V gene. J gave up 3 bases and V 4 bases, and 6 bases lay outside the gene matches. CDR3 sequence (DNA): TGTGCCAGCAGCCCCTGGACAGGGAACTACGAGCAGTACTTC. Translating it yields CASSPWTGNYEQYF.

The chain employs TRBV30 and TRBJ1-5; D possibly corresponds to TRBD1 (5 bases). The V end lost 1 base, the J end lost 2 bases, and 9 bases lay between the germline ends. In germline, CDR1 is GTSNPN, CDR2 SVGIG (reference sequence). The CDR3 runs to 14 residues. For the CDR3, the DNA is TGTGCCTGGAGTGGGGGGTCGGGCAATCAGCCCCAGCATTTT. This sequence encodes CAWSGGSGNQPQHF.

The chain combines TRBV27 with TRBJ1-5; no definite D call. V lost 4 bases and J lost 0, with 7 bases in between. Per the germline V gene, CDR1 is MNHEY and CDR2 is SMNVEV (reference sequence). This CDR3 is 14 amino acids long. CDR3 nucleotides: TGTGCCAGCAGTTGGCGCTATAGCAATCAGCCCCAGCATTTT. Translated: CASSWRYSNQPQHF.

The V call is TRBV12-3 or TRBV12-4, the J call TRBJ2-7; D not resolved. Between the trimmed V and J ends, which lost 5 bases and 0 bases, there was a span of 8 bases. This CDR3 comprises 13 residues. In DNA form, the CDR3 reads TGTGCCAGCAGTATCCTCAGCTCCTACGAGCAGTACGTC. The encoded protein is CASSILSSYEQYV.

The gene calls are TRBV18 and TRBJ2-3, with D uncertain. Germline V gives CDR1 KGHSH, CDR2 LQKENI. The CDR3 spans 13 residues. V was trimmed by 6 bases and J by 3 bases, leaving 10 bases between them. CDR3 amino acids: CASSPTNTDTQYF. CDR3 nucleotides: TGTGCCAGCTCCCCCACTAATACAGATACGCAGTATTTT.

V usage is TRBV5-8 and J usage is TRBJ1-4; 7 bases agree with TRBD1. The V gene's germline CDR1 is SGHTS and CDR2 YDEGEE. The CDR3 extends over 14 amino acids. With 4 bases clipped from V and 6 bases from J, the junction kept 6 bases outside the gene matches. CDR3 nucleotide sequence: TGTGCCAGCAGCGTCCGGGACAGATATGAAAAACTGTTTTTT. This sequence encodes CASSVRDRYEKLFF.

The chain uses TRBV7-9 and TRBJ2-5, with 9 bases aligning to TRBD2. There are 15 residues in the CDR3. V shed 5 bases and J 4 bases; nucleotides not matched to a gene: 8. Germline CDR1 is SEHNR and CDR2 is FQNEAQ (reference sequence). The CDR3 spells CASSTLSGLAETQYF. The CDR3 coding sequence is TGTGCCAGCAGCACTCTCTCGGGACTAGCAGAGACCCAGTACTTC.

The chain employs TRBV3-1 (or the pseudogene TRBV3-2) and TRBJ1-2; D is ambiguous. The CDR3 is 13 amino acids. Trimming shortened V by 6 bases and J by 4 bases, and 12 bases separated the two germline ends. Germline V gene sequence: CDR1 LGHDT, CDR2 YNNKEL (reference sequence). This chain's CDR3 is CASRPAQRYGYTF. The CDR3 bases are TGTGCCAGCAGACCTGCGCAACGCTATGGCTACACCTTC.

The count of this clone is one. The gene calls are TRBV5-1 and TRBJ2-7; weak D call: TRBD1 (5 bases). The CDR3 sequence is 15 residues long. CDR1 and CDR2 (germline): SGHRS, YFSETQ. Trimming stripped 0 bases from V and 4 bases from J, with 14 bases between. The CDR3 sequence is CASSLDGSGQYEQYF. The CDR3 DNA reads TGCGCCAGCAGCTTGGATGGGTCAGGGCAGTACGAGCAGTACTTC.

V usage is TRBV4-1 and J usage is TRBJ2-1; D tentatively reads TRBD1 or TRBD2 (5 bases each). V lost 4 bases, J lost 4 bases, and 14 bases lay in between. CDR3 size: 15 residues. Germline lookup yields CDR1 MGHRA and CDR2 YSYEKL. The CDR3 DNA follows: TGCGCCAGCAGCCCCGGGGACGGACCATACAATGAGCAGTTCTTC. Its translation is CASSPGDGPYNEQFF.

This chain links TRBV5-4 with TRBJ2-3, with 7 nucleotides matching TRBD1. This CDR3 is 16 amino acids long. CDR1 and CDR2 (germline): SGHNT, YYREEE (reference sequence). The V segment lost 4 bases and the J segment 0 bases; nucleotides outside the gene matches: 8. The CDR3 loop reads CASSLRSTGSTDTQYF. CDR3 nucleotide sequence: TGTGCCAGCAGCCTCAGATCGACAGGGAGCACAGATACGCAGTATTTT. Based on the CDR3 plus reference TRBV5-4 and TRBJ2-3, the full variable domain is ETGVTQSPTHLIKTRGQQVTLRCSSQSGHNTVSWYQQALGQGPQFIFQYYREEENGRGNFPPRFSGLQFPNYSSELNVNALELDDSALYLCASSLRSTGSTDTQYFGPGTRLTVL.

The chain couples TRBV11-3 to TRBJ2-6; a weak D match, TRBD2 (6 bases). V was pared by 3 bases and J by 0 bases, with 12 bases between. Germline lookup yields CDR1 SGHNT and CDR2 YENEEA. The CDR3 length is 17 residues. This CDR3 is CASSLGGDGSGANVLTF. CDR3 nucleotide sequence: TGTGCCAGCAGCTTGGGGGGAGACGGCTCTGGGGCCAACGTCCTGACTTTC.

The chain has TRBV7-9 and TRBJ2-7; possibly TRBD2 for D (6 bases). Germline values: CDR1 SEHNR, CDR2 FQNEAQ (reference sequence). Trimming pared 3 bases from V and 2 bases from J, leaving 17 bases between. CDR3 length equals 16 residues. The DNA of the CDR3 is TGTGCCAGCAGCTTGGGGGGTAGCGGAGACCCCTACGAGCAGTACGTC. Its protein product is CASSLGGSGDPYEQYV.

J is TRBJ1-1 and V is TRBV7-3; D uncertain. The CDR3 runs to 12 residues. V lost 5 bases and J 10 bases, leaving 14 bases between the germline ends. Germline V lookup: CDR1 SGHTA, CDR2 FQGTGA. The CDR3 region has the DNA TGTGCCAGCAGCAACCCAGGTCTGGGAGCTTTCTTT. This translates into CASSNPGLGAFF.

The CDR3 coding sequence is TGTGCCACCAGCAGGGGAGTGGGGACAGATACGCAGTATTTT. Its protein product is CATSRGVGTDTQYF. This chain uses TRBV24-1 with TRBJ2-3; maybe TRBD1 (6 bases). The CDR3 is 14 amino acids. The V end lost 7 bases, the J end lost 3 bases, and 13 bases lay between the germline ends. Germline-derived CDR1 and CDR2 are KGHDR and SFDVKD.

This chain joins TRBV6-5 and TRBJ1-5; D unclear. V was clipped by 2 bases and J by 4 bases, with 12 bases between them. The CDR3 has 15 residues. Germline V CDR1 and CDR2: MNHEY, SVGAGI. The CDR3 is CASSYSRERNQPQHF. The CDR3 DNA is TGTGCCAGCAGTTACAGTAGGGAGAGGAATCAGCCCCAGCATTTT.

This clone was seen only once. The chain employs TRBV6-5 and TRBJ2-2, with D perhaps assigned TRBD1 or TRBD2 (5 bases each). Germline-derived CDR1 and CDR2 are MNHEY and SVGAGI. With 8 bases removed from V and 4 bases from J, the gap between germline ends came to 17 bases. This CDR3 contains 15 residues. CDR3 region: CASREPGRSTGELFF. CDR3 nucleotide sequence: TGTGCCAGCCGCGAACCGGGGCGCAGCACCGGGGAGCTGTTTTTT.

The genes are TRBV27 and TRBJ2-6; D is unresolved. V lost 6 bases and J 0 bases, leaving 12 bases between the germline ends. The length of the CDR3 is 16 residues. Looked up from germline, CDR1 is MNHEY and CDR2 is SMNVEV (reference sequence). For the CDR3, the DNA is TGTGCCAGCAGGGCCATACTCAGCTCTGGGGCCAACGTCCTGACTTTC. Its protein is CASRAILSSGANVLTF.

This clone was observed a single time. The chain combines TRBV10-3 with TRBJ2-5; D is undetermined. Trimming took off 0 bases at V and 5 bases at J, with 1 base between the two ends. Germline V CDR1 and CDR2: ENHRY, SYGVKD. The CDR3 spans 11 residues. CDR3 region: CAISESETQYF. Here the CDR3 DNA reads TGTGCCATCAGTGAGTCCGAGACCCAGTACTTC.

The chain couples TRBV29-1 to TRBJ1-2; D is possibly TRBD1 (5 bases). This CDR3 is built from 13 residues. V gave up 4 bases and J gave up 0 bases, with 9 bases separating them. The V gene's germline CDR1 is SQVTM and CDR2 ANQGSEA. The CDR3 sequence: CSVGAGPNYGYTF. The CDR3 DNA is TGCAGCGTTGGGGCAGGGCCTAACTATGGCTACACCTTC.

The chain is built from TRBV7-9 and TRBJ2-2; no reliable D call. The V gene's germline CDR1 is SEHNR and CDR2 FQNEAQ (reference sequence). The CDR3 is made up of 15 amino acids. V lost 5 bases to trimming and J lost 1 base, with 11 bases between them. The DNA of the CDR3 is TGTGCCAGCAGCCCCTCCTTGTGGAACACCGGGGAGCTGTTTTTT. It encodes CASSPSLWNTGELFF. The whole variable domain, remainder taken from reference TRBV7-9 and TRBJ2-2, is DTGVSQNPRHKITKRGQNVTFRCDPISEHNRLYWYRQTLGQGPEFLTYFQNEAQLEKSRLLSDRFSAERPKGSFSTLEIQRTEQGDSAMYLCASSPSLWNTGELFFGEGSRLTVL.

The DNA for the CDR3 is TGTGCCAGCAGCTTAGGAGACCTGAGCAACACTGAAGCTTTCTTT. It codes for CASSLGDLSNTEAFF. The chain couples TRBV11-3 to TRBJ1-1; D is uncertain. CDR1 and CDR2 from the germline V gene are SGHNT and YENEEA. CDR3 size: 15 residues. V lost 1 base and J lost 2, with 11 bases in between.